These 30 T cell receptor beta chains were sequenced from one sample in a study of T cells expressing NK-cell markers. Each CDR3 protein gets one entry in TCRdb, which reprocessed the 5' RACE reads and gives no DNA. This table holds about 260,000 distinct CDR3 sequences. Sequencing used blood T cells: a sorted CD56 or NKG2C T cell subset, CD4+ or CD8+ T cells, or bulk PBMC T cells (not recorded which). The source is a man between 18 and 35 years old in good health.

V is TRBV6-1 and J is TRBJ1-1; the D gene TCRdb calls, TRBD1, cannot be checked with no DNA. Germline loops: CDR1 MNHNS, CDR2 SASEGT. CDR3 length equals 14 residues. This CDR3 reads CASSEAGGRTEAFF.

The J gene is TRBJ2-1, the V gene TRBV29-1; TCRdb lists TRBD2, though no DNA is available to test this call. This CDR3 has 13 amino acids. CDR1 is SQVTM, CDR2 ANQGSEA, per germline. This CDR3 reads CSARTSPDNEQFF.

This chain links TRBV11-2 with TRBJ2-5; the D call from TCRdb, TRBD1, cannot be confirmed without DNA. In germline, CDR1 is SGHAT, CDR2 FQNNGV. The CDR3 length is 15 residues. CDR3 sequence reads: CASSLRTVYQETQYF.

V gene TRBV11-2 combines with J gene TRBJ2-5; without DNA, the TCRdb call of TRBD2 cannot be checked. Germline lookup yields CDR1 SGHAT and CDR2 FQNNGV. CDR3 size: 13 residues. The CDR3 reads CASSKGGVGTQYF.

This chain joins TRBV14 and TRBJ2-7. The CDR3 loop spans 17 amino acids. CDR1 is SGHDN, CDR2 FVKESK, per germline. The CDR3 reads CASSQDRLTRSSYEQYF.

The chain recombines TRBV7-2 with TRBJ2-6. CDR1 SGHTA and CDR2 FQGNSA come from the germline V gene. The CDR3 sequence is 17 residues long. This chain's CDR3 is CASSSSGPRTGANVLTF.

The gene calls are TRBV7-2 and TRBJ1-1. Germline CDR1 SGHTA, CDR2 FQGNSA. The CDR3 has 14 residues. CDR3 sequence: CASSFYRRNTEAFF. The whole variable domain, remainder taken from reference TRBV7-2 and TRBJ1-1, is GAGVSQSPSNKVTEKGKDVELRCDPISGHTALYWYRQSLGQGLEFLIYFQGNSAPDKSGLPSDRFSAERTGGSVSTLTIQRTQQEDSAVYLCASSFYRRNTEAFFGQGTRLTVV.

The rearrangement uses TRBV6-4 and TRBJ2-1; TCRdb proposes TRBD2, but this gene call is untestable without DNA. Germline lookup yields CDR1 MRHNA and CDR2 SNTAGT. The CDR3 has 14 amino acids. This CDR3 reads CATPGLARYNEQFF.

This chain's CDR3 is CASTWTGVNNEQFF. The chain has TRBV12-3 or TRBV12-4 and TRBJ2-1; checking the TCRdb D call of TRBD1 is not possible without DNA. CDR3 length: 14 amino acids.

The V call is TRBV6-2 or TRBV6-3, the J call TRBJ1-5; TCRdb designates TRBD1, a call that cannot be tested without DNA. Germline loops: CDR1 MNHEY, CDR2 SVGEGT. The CDR3 covers 16 residues. The CDR3 sequence: CASSYGVSRGNQPQHF.

The genes are TRBV6-5 and TRBJ2-1; lacking DNA, the TRBD2 call made by TCRdb goes unchecked. CDR3 length: 17 residues. Looked up from germline, CDR1 is MNHEY and CDR2 is SVGAGI. This CDR3 is CASIKVRREGLYNEQFF.

V usage is TRBV10-1 and J usage is TRBJ2-2. Germline V gives CDR1 WNHNN, CDR2 SYGVQD (reference sequence). The CDR3 loop spans 12 amino acids. The CDR3 sequence: CASSAPSGELFF.

The chain recombines TRBV2 with TRBJ2-7; as DNA is missing, the TRBD1 call by TCRdb cannot be tested. The CDR3 contains 14 residues. The germline V gene has CDR1 SNHLY and CDR2 FYNNEI. The CDR3 loop reads CASSERQGTWEQYF.

V usage is TRBV12-3 or TRBV12-4 and J usage is TRBJ1-1; TCRdb picks TRBD1, but there is no DNA to check that call. This CDR3 has 13 residues. Here the CDR3 reads CASSPGGGTEAFF.

The chain has TRBV12-3 or TRBV12-4 and TRBJ1-5; TCRdb selects TRBD1, and the lack of DNA leaves this call unchecked. The CDR3 contains 14 residues. This CDR3 is CASTPTRGDQPQHF.

The CDR3 is CAISAGGRPSTGELFF. J is TRBJ2-2 and V is TRBV10-3; the TRBD1 assignment by TCRdb is unverifiable without DNA. Germline V gene data show CDR1 as ENHRY and CDR2 as SYGVKD. This CDR3 is 16 amino acids long.

V usage is TRBV12-3 or TRBV12-4 and J usage is TRBJ2-4; the TCRdb call, TRBD1, lacks DNA for checking. The length of the CDR3 is 13 residues. The CDR3 sequence is CATRPASGNIQYF.

The chain recombines TRBV24-1 with TRBJ2-1; TCRdb names TRBD1, which stays unverified in the absence of DNA. The germline V gene has CDR1 KGHDR and CDR2 SFDVKD. The length of the CDR3 is 15 residues. The CDR3 is CATSDRVSSYNEQFF.

This chain joins TRBV20-1 and TRBJ2-1; the TCRdb call, TRBD2, lacks DNA for checking. In germline, CDR1 is DFQATT, CDR2 SNEGSKA (reference sequence). This CDR3 has 12 amino acids. The CDR3 sequence is CSVLPGRHEQFF.

This chain connects TRBV29-1 to TRBJ2-3. Germline V CDR1 and CDR2: SQVTM, ANQGSEA. The CDR3 covers 14 residues. CDR3 sequence: CSVGFFFSTDTQYF.

The chain combines TRBV6-1 with TRBJ2-5; TCRdb returns TRBD2, unconfirmable since there is no DNA. CDR1 MNHNS and CDR2 SASEGT come from the germline V gene. CDR3 length: 15 residues. The CDR3 here is CASSATNHGGETQYF.

CDR3 region: CSAQPRSSYNEQFF. The chain combines TRBV29-1 with TRBJ2-1. Germline assignment: CDR1 SQVTM and CDR2 ANQGSEA. CDR3 length equals 14 residues.

V and J are TRBV19 and TRBJ1-1. In germline, CDR1 is LNHDA, CDR2 SQIVND (reference sequence). This CDR3 spans 13 amino acids. This CDR3 is CASSIDRNTEAFF.

This chain links TRBV5-1 with TRBJ2-1. CDR3 length: 16 amino acids. In germline, CDR1 is SGHRS, CDR2 YFSETQ. The CDR3 here is CASTRERVSSYNEQFF.

This chain links TRBV29-1 with TRBJ1-1; absent DNA, TCRdb's TRBD1 call cannot be checked. The CDR3 consists of 12 residues. Germline V CDR1 and CDR2: SQVTM, ANQGSEA. The CDR3 loop reads CSVNRGGTEAFF.

This rearrangement joins TRBV6-1 to TRBJ1-3. The germline gives CDR1 MNHNS, CDR2 SASEGT. This CDR3 spans 14 amino acids. Here the CDR3 reads CASGVGGVGNTIYF.

The V call is TRBV29-1, the J call TRBJ2-3; the TCRdb D gene call, TRBD1, has no DNA to confirm it. This CDR3 comprises 14 residues. Germline assignment: CDR1 SQVTM and CDR2 ANQGSEA. This chain's CDR3 is CSADRATLTDTQYF.

The chain uses TRBV11-2 and TRBJ2-5; TCRdb selects TRBD1, and the lack of DNA leaves this call unchecked. Per the germline V gene, CDR1 is SGHAT and CDR2 is FQNNGV. The CDR3 totals 15 residues. Here the CDR3 reads CASRRPGTRKETQYF.

The V call is TRBV20-1, the J call TRBJ1-5. CDR3 length: 13 amino acids. Germline CDR1 and CDR2: DFQATT and SNEGSKA (reference sequence). CDR3 protein: CSAGLRANQPQHF.

The V gene is TRBV12-3 or TRBV12-4, the J gene TRBJ2-2; absent DNA, TCRdb's TRBD2 call cannot be checked. The CDR3 is 14 amino acids. The CDR3 here is CASLAGGHTGELFF.